The T cell receptor (beta chain) under discussion was sequenced for a study of tumor-infiltrating lymphocytes in localized non-small cell lung cancer. Overall study findings and caveats: T-cell fraction did not differ between immunotypes IM1 and IM2. Higher tumor T cell infiltration than in uninvolved lung was supported by TCRbeta sequencing.

As for this clone: Its antigen is not known.

Libraries were prepared by immunoSEQ multiplex PCR; TCRdb keeps only in-frame clonotypes and omits some of them. The data contain some 9,200 clones, around 85% of them singletons. Germline CDR1 is SQVTM and CDR2 is ANQGSEA. The CDR3 has 14 amino acids. Germline trimming cut 4 bases from V and 2 bases from J; bases unmatched to any gene: 6. The chain has TRBV29-1 and TRBJ2-3; TRBD2 matches 7 bases. This receptor was taken from a human donor with non-small cell lung cancer. The material sequenced was uninvolved lung tissue not adjacent to the tumor. Written as DNA, the CDR3 is TGCAGCGTTGGCAAAGCGGGGATCACAGATACGCAGTATTTT. Translated: CSVGKAGITDTQYF.